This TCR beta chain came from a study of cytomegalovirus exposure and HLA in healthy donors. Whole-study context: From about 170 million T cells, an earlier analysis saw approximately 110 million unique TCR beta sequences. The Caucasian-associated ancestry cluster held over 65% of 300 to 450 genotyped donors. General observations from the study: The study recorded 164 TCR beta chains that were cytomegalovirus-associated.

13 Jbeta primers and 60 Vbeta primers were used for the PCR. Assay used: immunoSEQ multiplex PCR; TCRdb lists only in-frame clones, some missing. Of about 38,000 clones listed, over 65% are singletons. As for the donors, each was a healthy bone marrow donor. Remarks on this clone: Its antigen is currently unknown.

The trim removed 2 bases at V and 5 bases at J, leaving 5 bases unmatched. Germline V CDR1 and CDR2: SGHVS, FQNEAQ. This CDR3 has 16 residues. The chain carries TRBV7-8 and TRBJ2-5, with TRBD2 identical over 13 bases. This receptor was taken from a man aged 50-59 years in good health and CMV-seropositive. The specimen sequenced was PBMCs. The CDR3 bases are TGTGCCAGCAGCTTACGTACTAGCGGGGGGGCGGAGACCCAGTACTTC. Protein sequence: CASSLRTSGGAETQYF.